These T cell receptor beta chains were read from a single sample in a study of blood T cell repertoires in COVID-19. The repertoire was sequenced with immunoSEQ multiplex PCR; TCRdb's copy has only in-frame clones and lacks some. The table has around 140,000 clones, around 86% seen once. The sequenced sample consisted of peripheral blood. The receptor set was obtained from a man in his fifties or sixties with active COVID-19. The CDR3 runs from the conserved cysteine through the conserved F or W. Fields, in order: V gene, J gene, D gene, clone size, CDR3 DNA, CDR3 protein. A D gene is named only where the DNA matches it firmly. Clone sizes are given selectively: once, few, many, or a class where the clone is expanded.

v_call: TRBV25-1
j_call: TRBJ1-6
d_call: NA
clone_size: NA
cdr3_nt: TGTGCCAGCAGTGAATCCCGTAATTCACCCCTCCACTTT
cdr3_aa: CASSESRNSPLHF

v_call: TRBV18
j_call: TRBJ1-5
d_call: TRBD1
clone_size: NA
cdr3_nt: TGTGCCAGCTCACCGGGACAGCAAAGCAATCAGCCCCAGCATTTT
cdr3_aa: CASSPGQQSNQPQHF

v_call: TRBV12-3/TRBV12-4
j_call: TRBJ2-1
d_call: NA
clone_size: NA
cdr3_nt: TGTGCCAGCAGTTTAGCGGGGGGGCCTGAGCAGTTCTTC
cdr3_aa: CASSLAGGPEQFF

v_call: TRBV9
j_call: TRBJ2-5
d_call: NA
clone_size: once
cdr3_nt: TGTGCCAGCAGCCTTCTAGGTGCGATCCAAGAGACCCAGTACTTC
cdr3_aa: CASSLLGAIQETQYF

v_call: TRBV4-1
j_call: TRBJ1-6
d_call: NA
clone_size: NA
cdr3_nt: TGCGCCAGCAGCCAAGGGGGGACTCCCGGCGCCTCTGGTTCACCCCTCCACTTT
cdr3_aa: CASSQGGTPGASGSPLHF

v_call: TRBV7-9
j_call: TRBJ1-2
d_call: TRBD1
clone_size: NA
cdr3_nt: TGTGCCAGCAGCTCCGGGACAGGGGGATTCTATGGCTACACCTTC
cdr3_aa: CASSSGTGGFYGYTF

v_call: TRBV6-5
j_call: TRBJ1-4
d_call: NA
clone_size: NA
cdr3_nt: TGTGCCAGCAGTTACAACCGGGAAAAACTGTTTTTT
cdr3_aa: CASSYNREKLFF

v_call: TRBV5-1
j_call: TRBJ2-7
d_call: TRBD1
clone_size: NA
cdr3_nt: TGCGCCAGCAGCCTAGGGACAGCCCTGTCTGGGGACGAGCAGTACTTC
cdr3_aa: CASSLGTALSGDEQYF

v_call: TRBV6-6
j_call: TRBJ1-3
d_call: NA
clone_size: few
cdr3_nt: TGTGCCAGCAGCTACCTCGGACAGTCGGGAAACACCATATATTTT
cdr3_aa: CASSYLGQSGNTIYF

v_call: TRBV5-6
j_call: TRBJ1-3
d_call: NA
clone_size: NA
cdr3_nt: TGTGCCAGCAGCCCACAAGCGGGTACTGGAAACACCATATATTTT
cdr3_aa: CASSPQAGTGNTIYF

v_call: TRBV5-6
j_call: TRBJ2-7
d_call: TRBD2
clone_size: NA
cdr3_nt: TGTGCCAGCAGCTCACTGGGGACTAGCGGGGGGCTGGGCTCCTACGAGCAGTACTTC
cdr3_aa: CASSSLGTSGGLGSYEQYF

v_call: TRBV19
j_call: TRBJ2-1
d_call: TRBD2
clone_size: NA
cdr3_nt: TGTGCCAGTAGTGTAGGACTAGCGGCTTACAATGAGCAGTTCTTC
cdr3_aa: CASSVGLAAYNEQFF

v_call: TRBV6-5
j_call: TRBJ2-3
d_call: TRBD1
clone_size: NA
cdr3_nt: TGTGCCAGCAGTTGGGACAGCACCAATACGCAGTATTTT
cdr3_aa: CASSWDSTNTQYF

v_call: TRBV4-3
j_call: TRBJ1-5
d_call: NA
clone_size: NA
cdr3_nt: TGCGCCAGCAGCCAAGATCCTACTCGAAATCAGCCCCAGCATTTT
cdr3_aa: CASSQDPTRNQPQHF

v_call: TRBV3-1/TRBV3-2
j_call: TRBJ1-5
d_call: NA
clone_size: NA
cdr3_nt: TGTGCCAGCAGCCAAGATGGGGCAGTCAATCAGCCCCAGCATTTT
cdr3_aa: CASSQDGAVNQPQHF

v_call: TRBV19
j_call: TRBJ1-1
d_call: TRBD1
clone_size: NA
cdr3_nt: TGTGCCAGTAGTACAGCCCGGACAGGGGGCAGGGGAAACACTGAAGCTTTCTTT
cdr3_aa: CASSTARTGGRGNTEAFF

v_call: TRBV5-1
j_call: TRBJ1-4
d_call: TRBD1
clone_size: NA
cdr3_nt: TGCGCCAGCAGCCTGGGGGACAGGGTGAATGAAAAACTGTTTTTT
cdr3_aa: CASSLGDRVNEKLFF

v_call: TRBV7-9
j_call: TRBJ1-1
d_call: NA
clone_size: once
cdr3_nt: TGTGCCAGCAGCTTCTACAGGGAGAACACTGAAGCTTTCTTT
cdr3_aa: CASSFYRENTEAFF

v_call: TRBV20-1
j_call: TRBJ2-1
d_call: TRBD2
clone_size: once
cdr3_nt: TGCAGTGCTAGTGTATTGGGACTATATGGCAATGAGCAGTTCTTC
cdr3_aa: CSASVLGLYGNEQFF

v_call: TRBV12-3/TRBV12-4
j_call: TRBJ1-6
d_call: TRBD1
clone_size: NA
cdr3_nt: TGTGCCAGCAGTTTTACAGGGGATTCACCCCTCCACTTT
cdr3_aa: CASSFTGDSPLHF

v_call: TRBV11-1
j_call: TRBJ2-1
d_call: TRBD2
clone_size: NA
cdr3_nt: TGTGCCAGCAGTACTAGCGGGGGGGCCTTCTACGAGCAGTTCTTC
cdr3_aa: CASSTSGGAFYEQFF

v_call: TRBV7-3
j_call: TRBJ2-5
d_call: TRBD2
clone_size: once
cdr3_nt: TGTGCCAGCAGCCTCGGGACTAGCGGGGGCCAAGAGACCCAGTACTTC
cdr3_aa: CASSLGTSGGQETQYF

v_call: TRBV5-8
j_call: TRBJ2-2
d_call: TRBD1
clone_size: NA
cdr3_nt: TGTGCCAGCAGCTTCCAACAGGGGGCTGGGGAGCTGTTTTTT
cdr3_aa: CASSFQQGAGELFF

v_call: TRBV3-1/TRBV3-2
j_call: TRBJ1-1
d_call: NA
clone_size: NA
cdr3_nt: TGTGCCAGCAGTCTTACCGGGGGAGGCACTGAAGCTTTCTTT
cdr3_aa: CASSLTGGGTEAFF

v_call: TRBV6-2/TRBV6-3
j_call: TRBJ2-2
d_call: TRBD2
clone_size: NA
cdr3_nt: TGTGCCAGCAGTTACCCCGGGGTCCTAGCGGGGGACGGCGGGGAGCTGTTTTTT
cdr3_aa: CASSYPGVLAGDGGELFF

v_call: TRBV3-1/TRBV3-2
j_call: TRBJ1-3
d_call: NA
clone_size: NA
cdr3_nt: TGTGCCAGCAGCCAAGTGTACACAATGCGGGGAAACACCATATATTTT
cdr3_aa: CASSQVYTMRGNTIYF

v_call: TRBV6-2/TRBV6-3
j_call: TRBJ1-4
d_call: NA
clone_size: NA
cdr3_nt: TGTGCCAGCAGTCTCGCCCAACGGAGTGAAAAACTGTTTTTT
cdr3_aa: CASSLAQRSEKLFF

v_call: TRBV5-5
j_call: TRBJ1-6
d_call: NA
clone_size: once
cdr3_nt: TGTGCCAGCAGCCGGGACACAAACTCACCCCTCCACTTT
cdr3_aa: CASSRDTNSPLHF

v_call: TRBV10-3
j_call: TRBJ1-1
d_call: NA
clone_size: NA
cdr3_nt: TGTGCCATCAGCCCGGGACTCCGGAACACTGAAGCTTTCTTT
cdr3_aa: CAISPGLRNTEAFF

v_call: TRBV3-1/TRBV3-2
j_call: TRBJ1-1
d_call: TRBD1
clone_size: few
cdr3_nt: TGTGCCAGCAGCCCGGACAGGGTTTCAGCTTTCTTT
cdr3_aa: CASSPDRVSAFF

v_call: TRBV27
j_call: TRBJ1-2
d_call: TRBD1
clone_size: NA
cdr3_nt: TGTGCCAGCAGGATGAGGTCTTGGGACAGGGAAATTGGCTACACCTTC
cdr3_aa: CASRMRSWDREIGYTF

v_call: TRBV5-1
j_call: TRBJ2-5
d_call: NA
clone_size: NA
cdr3_nt: TGCGCCAGCAGCTTTGACAGGCCAAGGGAGACCCAGTACTTC
cdr3_aa: CASSFDRPRETQYF

v_call: TRBV5-1
j_call: TRBJ2-7
d_call: NA
clone_size: NA
cdr3_nt: TGCGCCAGCAGCCCCCGGGTTAGCGAGTTCGAGCAGTACTTC
cdr3_aa: CASSPRVSEFEQYF

v_call: TRBV18
j_call: TRBJ2-1
d_call: NA
clone_size: NA
cdr3_nt: TGTGCCAGCTCACCATCCGGAGGCAATGAGCAGTTCTTC
cdr3_aa: CASSPSGGNEQFF

v_call: TRBV11-2
j_call: TRBJ2-3
d_call: TRBD2
clone_size: NA
cdr3_nt: TGTGCCAGCAGCTTAATCCCTAGCGGGGGGGCAGATACGCAGTATTTT
cdr3_aa: CASSLIPSGGADTQYF

v_call: TRBV18
j_call: TRBJ1-4
d_call: NA
clone_size: NA
cdr3_nt: TGTGCCAGCGCCGCCGGGTCTGAAAAACTGTTTTTT
cdr3_aa: CASAAGSEKLFF

v_call: TRBV5-1
j_call: TRBJ2-5
d_call: NA
clone_size: NA
cdr3_nt: TGCGCCAGCAGCGGTAGGGGCCTAGAGACCCAGTACTTC
cdr3_aa: CASSGRGLETQYF

v_call: TRBV28
j_call: TRBJ2-1
d_call: NA
clone_size: NA
cdr3_nt: TGTGCCAGCAGTACAGGGGGGGCCTGGAATGAGCAGTTCTTC
cdr3_aa: CASSTGGAWNEQFF

v_call: TRBV7-3
j_call: TRBJ1-6
d_call: TRBD1
clone_size: NA
cdr3_nt: TGTGCCAGCAGCGCATACAGGGGGCCAGATTCACCCCTCCACTTT
cdr3_aa: CASSAYRGPDSPLHF

v_call: TRBV18
j_call: TRBJ1-3
d_call: NA
clone_size: few
cdr3_nt: TGTGCCAGCTCACCCAGCTCTGGAAACACCATATATTTT
cdr3_aa: CASSPSSGNTIYF

v_call: TRBV7-9
j_call: TRBJ2-3
d_call: NA
clone_size: NA
cdr3_nt: TGTGCCAGCAGCTTCAACAGGAACACAGATACGCAGTATTTT
cdr3_aa: CASSFNRNTDTQYF

v_call: TRBV19
j_call: TRBJ1-2
d_call: NA
clone_size: once
cdr3_nt: TGTGCCAGTAGTATGCAGAGAGGAGGCTACACCTTC
cdr3_aa: CASSMQRGGYTF

v_call: TRBV15
j_call: TRBJ1-5
d_call: NA
clone_size: NA
cdr3_nt: TGTGCCACCAGCAGAGTAAATCAGCCCCAGCATTTT
cdr3_aa: CATSRVNQPQHF

v_call: TRBV9
j_call: TRBJ1-6
d_call: TRBD1
clone_size: NA
cdr3_nt: TGTGCCAGCAGGGGACAGGGGAATAATTCACCCCTCCACTTT
cdr3_aa: CASRGQGNNSPLHF

v_call: TRBV9
j_call: TRBJ2-1
d_call: NA
clone_size: NA
cdr3_nt: TGTGCCAGCAGCGATTTAAATGAGCAGTTCTTC
cdr3_aa: CASSDLNEQFF